The source of this TCR beta chain is a study of blood T cells in healthy people across ages. The germline V gene has CDR1 LGHNA and CDR2 YNFKEQ. The trim removed 4 bases at V and 3 bases at J, leaving 7 bases unmatched. This CDR3 region has 16 residues. PCR was performed a second time for roughly 7 to 11 cycles using a sample-barcoded 5' primer and a J-beta primer mix. MiXCR, applied by TCRdb to the 5' RACE reads, yields one record per CDR3 protein. The sample yields more than 1 million distinct CDR3 sequences, more than 40% seen once. This sequence was found in a woman in her fifties or sixties in good health. Material for sequencing was blood. The rearrangement joins TRBV4-2 to TRBJ2-4; 9 bases match TRBD2. CDR3 amino acids: CASSPRLAVHKNIQYF. CDR3 sequence (DNA): TGTGCCAGCAGCCCGAGACTAGCGGTCCACAAAAACATTCAGTACTTC.